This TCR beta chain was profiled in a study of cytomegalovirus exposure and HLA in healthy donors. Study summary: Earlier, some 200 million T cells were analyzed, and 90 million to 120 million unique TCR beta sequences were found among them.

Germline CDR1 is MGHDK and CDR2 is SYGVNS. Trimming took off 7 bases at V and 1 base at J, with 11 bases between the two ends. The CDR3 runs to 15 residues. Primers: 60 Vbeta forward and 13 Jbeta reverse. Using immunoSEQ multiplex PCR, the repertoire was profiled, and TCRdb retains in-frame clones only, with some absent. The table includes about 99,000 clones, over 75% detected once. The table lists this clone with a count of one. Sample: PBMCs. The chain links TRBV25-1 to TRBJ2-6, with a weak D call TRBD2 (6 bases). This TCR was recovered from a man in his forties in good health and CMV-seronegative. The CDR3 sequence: CASTIGTSGANVLTF. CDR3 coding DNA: TGTGCCAGCACGATCGGGACTTCTGGGGCCAACGTCCTGACTTTC.